The entry below describes one TCR beta chain. This entry is derived from a study of blood T cell repertoires in COVID-19. Assay used: immunoSEQ multiplex PCR; TCRdb lists only in-frame clones, some missing. The repertoire includes 150,000 to 200,000 clones, approximately 86% of them detected once, and roughly 8.6% sits in the top ten. Losses at the gene ends were 2 bases for V and 8 bases for J; bases not matched to a gene: 3. The germline V gene has CDR1 LGHDT and CDR2 YNNKEL (reference sequence). The CDR3 has 13 amino acids. This rearrangement joins TRBV3-1 (or the pseudogene TRBV3-2) to TRBJ2-3, with TRBD1 matching 8 bases. Sequences were obtained from peripheral blood. This receptor was identified in a man aged 55 to 70 with acute or convalescent COVID-19. The CDR3 DNA reads TGTGCCAGCAGCCAAAACAGGGGGTCTACGCAGTATTTT. This encodes CASSQNRGSTQYF.